This T cell receptor beta chain was identified in a study of OX40 agonist ivuxolimab in advanced cancers. The germline V gene has CDR1 SGHDT and CDR2 YYEEEE. This CDR3 has 14 residues. V dropped 5 bases and J dropped 8 bases, with 17 bases sitting between them. Sequenced by immunoSEQ multiplex PCR; TCRdb stores in-frame clones only, minus some. The sample gives approximately 19,000 clones, about four fifths of which show up once; approximately 10% is in the top ten. The sequence was obtained from an adult with an advanced solid tumor such as melanoma, head and neck, liver or kidney cancer. Sequenced material: CD4+ or CD8+ T cells sorted from blood, taken in a trial of the OX40 agonist ivuxolimab. This rearrangement joins TRBV5-6 to TRBJ2-1; D may be TRBD1 or TRBD2 (5 bases each). The CDR3: CASREGPKRDEQFF. CDR3 DNA sequence: TGTGCCAGCAGAGAGGGGCCCAAAAGAGATGAGCAGTTCTTC.